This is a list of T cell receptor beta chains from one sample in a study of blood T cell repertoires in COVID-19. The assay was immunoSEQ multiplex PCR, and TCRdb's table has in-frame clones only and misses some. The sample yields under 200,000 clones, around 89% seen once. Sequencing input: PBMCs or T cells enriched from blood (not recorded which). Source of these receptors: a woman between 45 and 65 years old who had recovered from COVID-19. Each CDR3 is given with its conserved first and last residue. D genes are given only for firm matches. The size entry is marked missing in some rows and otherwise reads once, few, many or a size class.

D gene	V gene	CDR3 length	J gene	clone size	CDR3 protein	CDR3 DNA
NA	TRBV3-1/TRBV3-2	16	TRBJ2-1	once	CASSQARGQGGLEQFF	TGTGCCAGCAGCCAAGCTAGGGGGCAGGGGGGCCTTGAGCAGTTCTTC
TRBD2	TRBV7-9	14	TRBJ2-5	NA	CASSFLAGGETQYF	TGTGCCAGCAGCTTTCTAGCGGGGGGGGAGACCCAGTACTTC
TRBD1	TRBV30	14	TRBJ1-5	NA	CAWGWTGTSQPQHF	TGTGCCTGGGGCTGGACAGGGACATCTCAGCCCCAGCATTTT
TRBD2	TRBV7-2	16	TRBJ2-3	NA	CASSLARGGTTDTQYF	TGTGCCAGCAGCTTAGCACGCGGGGGGACCACAGATACGCAGTATTTT
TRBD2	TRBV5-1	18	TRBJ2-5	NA	CASSPGLAGGPSQETQYF	TGCGCCAGCAGCCCCGGACTGGCGGGGGGGCCGTCACAAGAGACCCAGTACTTC
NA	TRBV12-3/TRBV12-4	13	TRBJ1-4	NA	CASSFSGREKLFF	TGTGCCAGCAGTTTCTCGGGGAGGGAAAAACTGTTTTTT
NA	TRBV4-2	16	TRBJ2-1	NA	CASSQEAASSYNEQFF	TGTGCCAGCAGCCAAGAAGCGGCTAGCTCCTACAATGAGCAGTTCTTC
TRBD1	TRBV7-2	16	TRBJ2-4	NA	CASRPDRVATKNIQYF	TGTGCCAGCAGACCCGACAGGGTGGCTACCAAAAACATTCAGTACTTC
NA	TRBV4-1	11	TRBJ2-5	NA	CASSVGETQYF	TGCGCCAGCAGCGTCGGGGAGACCCAGTACTTC
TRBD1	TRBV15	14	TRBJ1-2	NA	CATREDRANYGYTF	TGTGCCACCAGAGAGGACAGGGCTAACTATGGCTACACCTTC
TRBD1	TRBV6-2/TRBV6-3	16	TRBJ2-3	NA	CASSRAGQGASDTQYF	TGTGCCAGCAGCCGAGCCGGACAGGGGGCATCAGATACGCAGTATTTT
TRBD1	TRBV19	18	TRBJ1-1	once	CASQRGQGPLAWVTEAFF	TGTGCCAGTCAACGGGGACAGGGCCCTTTAGCCTGGGTTACTGAAGCTTTCTTT
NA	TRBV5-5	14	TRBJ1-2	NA	CASSLDSTPYGYTF	TGTGCCAGCAGCTTGGACAGTACGCCGTATGGCTACACCTTC
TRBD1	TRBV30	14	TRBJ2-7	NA	CAWSPQGANYEQYF	TGTGCCTGGAGTCCCCAGGGGGCTAACTACGAGCAGTACTTC
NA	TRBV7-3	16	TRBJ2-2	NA	CASSVSRGSDTGELFF	TGTGCCAGCAGCGTCAGCCGAGGGTCTGACACCGGGGAGCTGTTTTTT
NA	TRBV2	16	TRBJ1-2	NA	CASTTGLGDLLTGYTF	TGTGCCAGCACCACAGGGTTGGGGGACCTCTTAACCGGCTACACCTTC
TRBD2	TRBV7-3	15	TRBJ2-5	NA	CASSPGLAGFKTQYF	TGTGCCAGCAGCCCCGGACTAGCGGGGTTCAAGACCCAGTACTTC
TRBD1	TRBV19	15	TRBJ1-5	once	CATTQTGNGNQPQHF	TGTGCCACGACCCAGACAGGGAACGGAAATCAGCCCCAGCATTTT
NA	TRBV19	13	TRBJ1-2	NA	CASRERTDYGYTF	TGTGCCAGTAGGGAACGGACAGACTATGGCTACACCTTC
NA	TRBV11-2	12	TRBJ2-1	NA	CASSLLGNEQFF	TGTGCCAGCAGCTTACTCGGCAATGAGCAGTTCTTC
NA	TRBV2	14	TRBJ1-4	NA	CASLYRVSNEKLFF	TGTGCCAGCCTGTACAGGGTTTCTAATGAAAAACTGTTTTTT
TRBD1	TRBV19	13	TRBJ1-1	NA	CASSGQGNTEAFF	TGTGCCAGTAGTGGACAGGGCAACACTGAAGCTTTCTTT
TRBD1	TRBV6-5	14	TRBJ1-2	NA	CASSPYRGLHRYTF	TGTGCCAGCAGTCCTTACAGGGGGCTTCATCGCTACACCTTC
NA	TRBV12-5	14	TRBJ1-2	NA	CASGLVASGFGYTF	TGTGCTAGTGGTTTGGTCGCCTCAGGGTTTGGCTACACCTTC
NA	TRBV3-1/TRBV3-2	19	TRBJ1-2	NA	CASSQEGLGRKLANYGYTF	TGTGCCAGCAGCCAAGAAGGACTAGGACGGAAATTAGCTAACTATGGCTACACCTTC
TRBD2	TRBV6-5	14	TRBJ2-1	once	CASSLGASGGEQFF	TGTGCCAGCAGCCTTGGTGCTAGCGGGGGGGAGCAGTTCTTC
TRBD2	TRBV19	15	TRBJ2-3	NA	CASSPSGGAGDTQYF	TGTGCCAGTAGTCCAAGCGGGGGGGCCGGAGATACGCAGTATTTT
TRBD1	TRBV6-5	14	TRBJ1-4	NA	CASSRQGSGEKLFF	TGTGCCAGCAGCAGACAGGGATCAGGGGAAAAACTGTTTTTT
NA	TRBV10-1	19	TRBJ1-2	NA	CASSESTYPRGVSGYGYTF	TGCGCCAGCAGTGAGTCGACATACCCGCGGGGGGTTAGTGGCTATGGCTACACCTTC
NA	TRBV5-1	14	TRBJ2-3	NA	CASSLGAGDDTQYF	TGCGCCAGCAGCTTGGGGGCGGGCGATGATACGCAGTATTTT
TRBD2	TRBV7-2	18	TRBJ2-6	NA	CASSVNLGGDSGANVLTF	TGTGCCAGCAGCGTTAATTTGGGAGGGGACTCTGGGGCCAACGTCCTGACTTTC
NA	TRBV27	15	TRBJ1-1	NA	CASSLILGAGTEAFF	TGTGCCAGCAGTTTGATATTGGGCGCCGGCACTGAAGCTTTCTTT
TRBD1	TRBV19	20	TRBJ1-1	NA	CASSRERDRGPVSGNTEAFF	TGTGCCAGTAGTCGGGAGAGGGACAGGGGACCGGTATCGGGGAACACTGAAGCTTTCTTT
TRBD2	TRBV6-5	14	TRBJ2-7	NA	CASTLAGGGDEQYF	TGTGCCAGCACATTAGCGGGGGGGGGCGACGAGCAGTACTTC
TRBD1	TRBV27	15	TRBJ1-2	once	CASSSRGSPSIGYTF	TGTGCCAGCAGTTCCAGGGGGTCTCCCTCTATTGGCTACACCTTC
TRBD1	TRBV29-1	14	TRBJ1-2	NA	CSVEDRGQGYGYTF	TGCAGCGTTGAAGACAGGGGGCAGGGCTATGGCTACACCTTC
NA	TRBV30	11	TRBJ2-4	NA	CAQSTKNIQYF	TGTGCGCAGTCCACCAAAAACATTCAGTACTTC
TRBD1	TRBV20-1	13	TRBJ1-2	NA	CSASQGALYGYTF	TGCAGTGCTAGTCAGGGGGCCCTTTATGGCTACACCTTC
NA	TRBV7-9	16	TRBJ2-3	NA	CASSKDRRGFTDTQYF	TGTGCCAGCAGCAAAGACAGGAGGGGTTTCACAGATACGCAGTATTTT
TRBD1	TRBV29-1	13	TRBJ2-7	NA	CSVGTGGHYEQYF	TGCAGCGTAGGCACAGGGGGCCACTACGAGCAGTACTTC
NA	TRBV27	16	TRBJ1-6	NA	CASSAQGRGANSPLHF	TGTGCCAGCAGTGCTCAGGGGCGGGGGGCAAATTCACCCCTCCACTTT
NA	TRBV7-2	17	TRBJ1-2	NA	CASSSLAGAGRLYGYTF	TGTGCCAGCAGCTCTCTTGCGGGGGCAGGGCGTTTATATGGCTACACCTTC
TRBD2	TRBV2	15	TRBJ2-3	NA	CASSRLAGRTDTQYF	TGTGCCAGCAGTCGCCTAGCGGGGAGGACAGATACGCAGTATTTT
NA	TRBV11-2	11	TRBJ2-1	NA	CASSFGNEQFF	TGTGCCAGCAGCTTCGGGAATGAGCAGTTCTTC
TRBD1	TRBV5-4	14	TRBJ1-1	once	CASSPQGPDTEAFF	TGTGCCAGCAGCCCACAGGGGCCGGACACTGAAGCTTTCTTT
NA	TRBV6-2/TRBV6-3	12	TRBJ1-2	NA	CASSRDTEGYTF	TGTGCCAGCAGTCGGGACACGGAGGGCTACACCTTC
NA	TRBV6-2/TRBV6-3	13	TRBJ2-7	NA	CASSSTGSYEQYF	TGTGCCAGCAGTTCGACAGGAAGCTACGAGCAGTACTTC
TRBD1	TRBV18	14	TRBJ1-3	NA	CASADRLEGNTIYF	TGTGCCAGCGCGGACAGGCTCGAGGGAAACACCATATATTTT
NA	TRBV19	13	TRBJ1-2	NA	CASSVIGDYGYTF	TGTGCCAGTAGTGTCATAGGGGACTATGGCTACACCTTC
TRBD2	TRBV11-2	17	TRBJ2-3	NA	CASSLGLAGGGSDTQYF	TGTGCCAGCAGCTTAGGATTGGCGGGGGGTGGGTCAGATACGCAGTATTTT
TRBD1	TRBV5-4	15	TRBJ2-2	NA	CASSPDRRYTGELFF	TGTGCCAGCAGCCCGGACAGGCGGTACACCGGGGAGCTGTTTTTT
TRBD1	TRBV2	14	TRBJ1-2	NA	CASSESGTGDGYTF	TGTGCCAGCAGTGAGTCCGGGACAGGGGACGGCTACACCTTC
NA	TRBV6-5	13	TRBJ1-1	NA	CASSSLTPHSTFF	TGTGCCAGCAGTTCCTTGACACCCCATTCGACTTTCTTT